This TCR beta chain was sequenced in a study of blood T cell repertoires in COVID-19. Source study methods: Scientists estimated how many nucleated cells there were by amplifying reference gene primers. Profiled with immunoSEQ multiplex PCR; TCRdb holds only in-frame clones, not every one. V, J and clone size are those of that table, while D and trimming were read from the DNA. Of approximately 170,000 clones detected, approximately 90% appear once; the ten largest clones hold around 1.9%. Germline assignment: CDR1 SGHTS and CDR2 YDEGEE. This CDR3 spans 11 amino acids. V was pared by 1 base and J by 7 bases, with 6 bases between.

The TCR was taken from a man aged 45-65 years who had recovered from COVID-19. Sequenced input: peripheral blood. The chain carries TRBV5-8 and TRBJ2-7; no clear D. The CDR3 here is CASSLTVEQYF. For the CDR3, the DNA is TGTGCCAGCAGCTTGACAGTAGAGCAGTACTTC.